Detailed here is one T cell receptor beta chain. Reverse transcription used about 0.5 to 1 ug RNA and random hexamers. TCRdb passed the immunoSEQ multiplex PCR reads through MiXCR, listing each CDR3 protein once. The data hold about 69,000 distinct CDR3 sequences, with 95% observed a single time. The source of the sample is a study of CD8 T cells in Susac syndrome. CDR3 length: 16 amino acids. V shed 3 bases, J shed 0 bases, and the junction held 1 base outside the gene matches. Germline V CDR1 and CDR2: SGHTA, FQGTGA. The chain has TRBV7-3 and TRBJ2-3, with 12 bases aligning to TRBD2. This TCR was recovered from a human donor in good health. The sample was CD8+ T cells from PBMCs. The CDR3 here is CASSFGLAGSTDTQYF. CDR3 sequence (DNA): TGTGCCAGCAGCTTTGGACTAGCGGGGAGCACAGATACGCAGTATTTT. The entire variable domain, with the rest obtained from reference TRBV7-3 and TRBJ2-3, is as follows: GAGVSQTPSNKVTEKGKYVELRCDPISGHTALYWYRQSLGQGPEFLIYFQGTGAADDSGLPNDRFFAVRPEGSVSTLKIQRTERGDSAVYLCASSFGLAGSTDTQYFGPGTRLTVL.